Sequencing of this T cell receptor beta chain was carried out in a study of long-term antiretroviral therapy in people with HIV. Without exception, participants with HIV were treated in the United States. Study results and limitations: Post-ART samples showed increased diversity that remained below transplant donor control levels.

V dropped 7 bases and J dropped 0 bases, with 12 bases sitting between them. CDR1 is ENHRY and CDR2 is SYGVKD in the germline V gene. The CDR3 has 14 amino acids. On this clone: No antigen is known for it.

Researchers report immunoSEQ v3.0 was run at survey level. Sequencing was intended to reach about 40,000-55,000 T-cell genomes per sample. Produced via immunoSEQ multiplex PCR; TCRdb's table is partial and in-frame only. Here the sample spans approximately 33,000 clones, approximately 85% being singletons. This specimen consisted of unsorted PBMCs, obtained 0.8 years before starting antiretroviral therapy. This receptor was taken from a man aged 18 to 29 with HIV. The V and J genes are TRBV10-3 and TRBJ1-2; the D gene is possibly TRBD1 (6 bases). This chain's CDR3 is CAINKQGANYGYTF. The CDR3 DNA is TGTGCCATCAATAAACAGGGAGCTAACTATGGCTACACCTTC.